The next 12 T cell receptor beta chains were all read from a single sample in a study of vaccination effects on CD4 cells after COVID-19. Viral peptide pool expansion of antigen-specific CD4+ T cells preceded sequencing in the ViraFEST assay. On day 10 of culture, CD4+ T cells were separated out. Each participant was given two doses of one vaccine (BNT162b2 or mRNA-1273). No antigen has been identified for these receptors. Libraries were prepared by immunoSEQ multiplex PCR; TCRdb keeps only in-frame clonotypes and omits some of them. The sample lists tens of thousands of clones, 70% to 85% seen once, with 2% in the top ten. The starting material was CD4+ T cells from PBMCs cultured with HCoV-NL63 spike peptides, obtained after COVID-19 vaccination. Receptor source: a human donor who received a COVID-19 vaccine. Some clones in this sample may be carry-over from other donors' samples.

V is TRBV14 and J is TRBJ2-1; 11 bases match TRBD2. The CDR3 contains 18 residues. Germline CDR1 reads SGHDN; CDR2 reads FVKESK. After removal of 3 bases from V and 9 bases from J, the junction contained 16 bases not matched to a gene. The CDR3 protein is CASSHLYSASGGYVEQFF. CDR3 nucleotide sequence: TGTGCCAGCAGCCACCTGTATAGCGCTAGCGGGGGGTATGTTGAGCAGTTCTTC. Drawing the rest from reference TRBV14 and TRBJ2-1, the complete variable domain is EAGVTQFPSHSVIEKGQTVTLRCDPISGHDNLYWYRRVMGKEIKFLLHFVKESKQDESGMPNNRFLAERTGGTYSTLKVQPAELEDSGVYFCASSHLYSASGGYVEQFFGPGTRLTVL.

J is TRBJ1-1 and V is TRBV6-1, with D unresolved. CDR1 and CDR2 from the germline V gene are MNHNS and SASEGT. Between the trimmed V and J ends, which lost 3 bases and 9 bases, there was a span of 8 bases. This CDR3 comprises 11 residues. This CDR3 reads CASSEALKAFF. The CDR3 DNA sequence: TGTGCCAGCAGTGAGGCCCTGAAAGCTTTCTTT.

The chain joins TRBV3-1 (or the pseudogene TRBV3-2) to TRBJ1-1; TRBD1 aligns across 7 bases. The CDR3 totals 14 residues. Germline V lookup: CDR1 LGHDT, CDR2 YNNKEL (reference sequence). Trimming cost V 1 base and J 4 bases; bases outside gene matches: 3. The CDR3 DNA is TGTGCCAGCAGCCAAGCTTCAGGGGGCACTGAAGCTTTCTTT. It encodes CASSQASGGTEAFF.

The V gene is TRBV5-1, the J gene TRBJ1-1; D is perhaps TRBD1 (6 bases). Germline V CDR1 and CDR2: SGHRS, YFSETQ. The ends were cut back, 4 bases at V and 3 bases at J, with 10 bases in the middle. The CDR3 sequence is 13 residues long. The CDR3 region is CASSPGEYTEAFF. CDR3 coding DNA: TGCGCCAGCAGCCCAGGGGAGTACACTGAAGCTTTCTTT.

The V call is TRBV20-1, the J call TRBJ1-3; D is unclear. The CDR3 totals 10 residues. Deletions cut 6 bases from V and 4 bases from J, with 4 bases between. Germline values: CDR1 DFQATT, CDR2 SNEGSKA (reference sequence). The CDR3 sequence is CSAQGNTIYF. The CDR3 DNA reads TGCAGTGCCCAAGGAAACACCATATATTTT.

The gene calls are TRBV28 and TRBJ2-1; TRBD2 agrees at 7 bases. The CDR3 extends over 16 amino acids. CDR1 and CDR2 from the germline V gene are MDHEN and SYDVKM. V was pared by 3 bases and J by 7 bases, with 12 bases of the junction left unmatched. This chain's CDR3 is CASSFPGGGRVNEQFF. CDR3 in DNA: TGTGCCAGCAGTTTTCCGGGCGGGGGTCGGGTAAATGAGCAGTTCTTC.

CDR3 DNA sequence: TGTGCCAGCAGCATGTGGGCCACCGGGGAGCTGTTTTTT. Its translation: CASSMWATGELFF. The chain joins TRBV11-3 to TRBJ2-2; the D is unclear. CDR1 and CDR2 (germline): SGHNT, YENEEA. The CDR3 totals 13 residues. Trimming pared 5 bases from V and 4 bases from J, leaving 8 bases between.

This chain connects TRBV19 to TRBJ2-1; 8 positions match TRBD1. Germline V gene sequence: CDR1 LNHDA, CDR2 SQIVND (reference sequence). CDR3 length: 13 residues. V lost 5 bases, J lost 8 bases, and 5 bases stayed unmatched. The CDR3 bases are TGTGCCAGTAGTGACAGGGGAGACGATGAGCAGTTCTTC. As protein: CASSDRGDDEQFF. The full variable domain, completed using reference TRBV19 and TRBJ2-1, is DGGITQSPKYLFRKEGQNVTLSCEQNLNHDAMYWYRQDPGQGLRLIYYSQIVNDFQKGDIAEGYSVSREKKESFPLTVTSAQKNPTAFYLCASSDRGDDEQFFGPGTRLTVL.

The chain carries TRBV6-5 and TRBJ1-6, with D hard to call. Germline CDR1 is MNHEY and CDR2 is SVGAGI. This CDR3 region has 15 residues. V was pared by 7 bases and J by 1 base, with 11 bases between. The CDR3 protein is CASTLRGSYNSPLHF. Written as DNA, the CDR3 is TGTGCCAGCACCCTACGGGGATCCTATAATTCACCCCTCCACTTT.

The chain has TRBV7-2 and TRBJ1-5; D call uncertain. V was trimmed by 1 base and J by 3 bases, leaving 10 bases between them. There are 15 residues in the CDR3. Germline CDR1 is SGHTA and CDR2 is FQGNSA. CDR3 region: CASSLEAMTNQPQHF. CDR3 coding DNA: TGTGCCAGCAGCTTAGAGGCGATGACCAATCAGCCCCAGCATTTT. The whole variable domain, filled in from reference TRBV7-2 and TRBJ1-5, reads GAGVSQSPSNKVTEKGKDVELRCDPISGHTALYWYRQSLGQGLEFLIYFQGNSAPDKSGLPSDRFSAERTGGSVSTLTIQRTQQEDSAVYLCASSLEAMTNQPQHFGDGTRLSIL.

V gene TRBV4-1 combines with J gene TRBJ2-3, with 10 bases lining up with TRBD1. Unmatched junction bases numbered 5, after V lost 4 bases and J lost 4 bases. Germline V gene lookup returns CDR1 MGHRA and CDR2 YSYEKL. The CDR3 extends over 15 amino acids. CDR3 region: CASSPPTGGPDTQYF. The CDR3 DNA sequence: TGCGCCAGCAGCCCACCGACAGGGGGCCCAGATACGCAGTATTTT.

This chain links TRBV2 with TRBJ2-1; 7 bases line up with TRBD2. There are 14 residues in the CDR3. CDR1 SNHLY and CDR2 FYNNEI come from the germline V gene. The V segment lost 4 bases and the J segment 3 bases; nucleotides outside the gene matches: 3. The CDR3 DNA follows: TGTGCCAGCAGTGGGCTAGCGGACTACAATGAGCAGTTCTTC. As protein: CASSGLADYNEQFF.